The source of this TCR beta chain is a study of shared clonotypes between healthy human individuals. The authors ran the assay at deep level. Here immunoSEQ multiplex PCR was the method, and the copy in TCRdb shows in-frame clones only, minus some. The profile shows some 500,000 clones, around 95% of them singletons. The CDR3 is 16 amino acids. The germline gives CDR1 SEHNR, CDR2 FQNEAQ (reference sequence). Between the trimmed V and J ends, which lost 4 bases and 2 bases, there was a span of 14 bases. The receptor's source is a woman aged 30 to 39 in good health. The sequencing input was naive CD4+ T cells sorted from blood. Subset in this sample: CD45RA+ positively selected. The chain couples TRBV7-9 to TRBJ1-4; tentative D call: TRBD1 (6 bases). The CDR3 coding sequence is TGTGCCAGCAGCTCGAGCAGGGGTGCGACTAATGAAAAACTGTTTTTT. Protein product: CASSSSRGATNEKLFF.